The TCR beta chain described here comes from a study of identical twins (dated by TCRdb to 2015 to 2016). With regard to the full study: TCR alpha and beta repertoires from monozygotic twins, unrelated adults of various ages and cord blood were deep-sequenced to test whether fetal clonotypes persist. Replicate twin experiments were performed at different times using different library preparation protocols to rule out contamination. Beyond this particular receptor, the publication reports: Abundant cord blood beta clonotypes carried fewer insertions; young adult naive repertoires showed a weaker similar trend, while memory repertoires showed none. Compared with coincidental sharing between unrelated individuals, out-of-frame TCR alpha sequences shared between twins showed an excess of sequences with low generation probability. The excess sharing between twins in beta out-of-frame sequences was weaker because fewer shared sequences reduced the signal-to-noise ratio. Because the same donors could not be followed over many years, the conclusions relied on cross-sectional statistical analysis. Invariant T cells such as MAIT and iNKT could partly confound zero-insertion analyses, although diverse VJ usage argued against such confounding for most clonotypes. In monozygotic twins, recombination models systematically underestimated out-of-frame TCR alpha sharing, but the models matched the sharing seen between unrelated individuals.

All donors were healthy Caucasians. The twin cohort consisted of three pairs of female monozygotic twins, all aged roughly 18 to 30 years. Using Miltenyi CD45RO+ enrichment and human naive T-cell isolation kits, memory (CD45RO+) and naive T cells were isolated from PBMC. This clonotype was seen only a few times. Its antigen is still unknown. Per-base qualities were not stored, and no clone one base away is much larger. Library creation used 5' RACE. Sequencing used an Illumina HiSeq 2000. Template switching introduced a universal primer binding site; the final cDNA contained a unique molecular identifier, enabling accurate counting of TCR cDNA molecules. First-strand cDNA for TCR alpha and beta chains was synthesized from specific primers in the conserved constant-segment region. To control for contamination, every cDNA library carried two barcodes: a SMART-Mk sample barcode plus Illumina barcodes. TruSeq adapter sequences and Illumina sample barcodes were added in two successive PCR steps. The TCR alpha and beta cDNA libraries were sequenced on the Illumina HiSeq platform using custom primers. Under the source paper's analysis protocol: MiGEC was used to process raw reads and extract unique molecular identifiers, and MiXCR was used to find CDR3 positions. For each individual, recombination models were inferred using an EM algorithm with the repgenHMM and IGoR tools. Shared clonotype analysis was performed with the tcR package in R, normalizing sharing by the product of cloneset sizes. To study raw recombination without the effects of thymic and clonal selection, out-of-frame nonproductive sequences were analyzed. Clones were called with MiXCR by TCRdb after fastp trimmed the public reads at Q25, and only in-frame beta chains were retained. Each CDR3 protein gets just one entry, which takes the most common genes and DNA from the rows behind it. V and J calls and clone size were set by TCRdb, not the authors. In this sample the table shows around 250,000 distinct CDR3 sequences, approximately 11% of which occur a single time. The ten largest make up about 4.1% of the sample.

V loses 7 bases, J loses 6 bases, and the germline ends lie 16 bases apart. Reading from cysteine to phenylalanine, the CDR3 counts 13 amino acids. The only DNA kept is the CDR3, 39 bases in frame from the first base. The germline V gene encodes CDR1 SNHLY and CDR2 FYNNEI. This sample was shared with a second study, whose subject was yellow fever vaccine responses in identical twins. As that second study puts it: The T cell response to vaccination in identical twins was reported by the authors to appear partly convergent and partly personalized. Focusing on identical twins, the study followed the T cell clones that responded to the vaccine, and did so with precision.

The sequence came from a woman aged 18-35 years in good health. The sample was memory (CD45RO+) T cells sorted from blood. Read against the paper, the sample's cell subset or site label means: CD45RO+ enriched T cells. Here the chain combines TRBV2 and TRBJ2-7; the D gene cannot be resolved reliably. In nucleotide form, the sequence is TGTGCCAGCACCCGGAGTGACCACGGCGAGCAGTACTTC. It is translated as CASTRSDHGEQYF.